The 9 T cell receptor beta chains in this list originate from one sample, sequenced in a study of tumor-infiltrating lymphocytes in primary liver carcinoma. Researchers generated TCR beta cDNA from 500 ng of total RNA, relying on a constant-region primer. Libraries for TCR beta were built through three nested multiplex PCR rounds, which together made up a slightly modified ARM-PCR procedure. A C-beta reverse primer was combined with TRBV1-TRBV30 forward primers in the first two PCR rounds, and each round had approximately 9 cycles. A single record per CDR3 protein comes from TCRdb applying MiXCR to the multiplex PCR reads. Of approximately 310,000 distinct CDR3 sequences in the sample, 65% were seen once. RNA isolated from unsorted whole blood supplied the blood RNA, with germline DNA also extracted. The sequenced material came from peripheral blood. Source of these receptors: a man aged 35 to 55 with primary liver carcinoma and hepatitis B virus infection.

To note about this clonotype: In this CDR3 the conserved last residue, phenylalanine or tryptophan, is missing, so a read error is likely. The rearrangement joins TRBV6-1 to TRBJ2-3; D is perhaps TRBD1 (6 bases). Trimming took 6 bases from V and 4 from J, leaving 8 bases between them. Germline V CDR1 and CDR2: MNHNS, SASEGT. The length of the CDR3 is 12 residues. This chain's CDR3 is CASRAGADTQYL. The CDR3 nucleotides are TGTGCCAGCAGGGCAGGGGCAGATACGCAGTATTTA.

This sequence joins TRBV24-1 and TRBJ1-4; D gene unclear. The V and J ends lost 7 bases and 5 bases respectively, with 4 bases between them. Germline-derived CDR1 and CDR2 are KGHDR and SFDVKD. This CDR3 has 11 amino acids. The DNA for the CDR3 is TGTGCCACCAGACCAAATGAAAAACTGTTTTTT. Translation: CATRPNEKLFF.

This clonotype was seen at least ten times. The chain joins TRBV6-5 to TRBJ1-5; 10 bases line up with TRBD1. This CDR3 region has 15 residues. The V segment lost 5 bases and the J segment 6 bases; nucleotides outside the gene matches: 7. Germline V gene data show CDR1 as MNHEY and CDR2 as SVGAGI. The CDR3: CASSPPGQGRQPQHF. For the CDR3, the DNA is TGTGCCAGCAGTCCTCCGGGACAGGGGCGTCAGCCCCAGCATTTT.

The V and J genes are TRBV11-2 and TRBJ2-3; TRBD2 aligns across 10 bases. The CDR3 contains 16 residues. Per germline, CDR1 SGHAT and CDR2 FQNNGV. J was trimmed by 11 bases and V by 5 bases; bases with no gene match: 16. For the CDR3, the DNA is TGTGCCAGCAGCCCTAGACTAGCGGGTTTGGCAAATATGCAGTATTTT. Its translation is CASSPRLAGLANMQYF.

Of note for this clonotype: A read error may produce the germline difference seen at one junction end. V gene TRBV5-1 combines with J gene TRBJ2-6; D may be TRBD2 (6 bases). Per the germline V gene, CDR1 is SGHRS and CDR2 is YFSETQ. The CDR3 sequence is 17 residues long. Here the CDR3 DNA reads TGCGCCAGCAGCTTGACTAGCCGGGACTCTGGGGCCAACCTCCTGACTTTC. Encoded protein: CASSLTSRDSGANLLTF.

This clonotype was counted at least ten times. The V call is TRBV6-5, the J call TRBJ1-6; a possible D gene is TRBD1 (5 bases). CDR1 is MNHEY, CDR2 SVGAGI, per germline. The CDR3 consists of 15 residues. Trimming removed 2 bases at V and 7 bases at J, with 12 bases between. CDR3 nucleotides: TGTGCCAGCAGTTACATGGACACGGAGAATTCACCCCTCCACTTT. Amino acids: CASSYMDTENSPLHF.

On this clonotype itself: Being one base from a much bigger clone, this may be a read error. The CDR3 carries no conserved terminal phenylalanine or tryptophan, so it likely arises from a read error. This chain links TRBV4-1 with TRBJ2-7, with 10 nucleotides matching TRBD2. CDR1 and CDR2 (germline): MGHRA, YSYEKL. This CDR3 region has 15 residues. The V and J ends lost 0 bases and 6 bases, in that order; junction bases with no gene match: 5. CDR3 amino acids: CASSQDLSGRGEQYS. CDR3 nucleotide sequence: TGCGCCAGCAGCCAAGATTTGAGCGGGAGGGGCGAGCAGTACTCC.

About this clonotype itself: One base away lies a much larger clone, so this may be a sequencing read error. V is TRBV29-1 and J is TRBJ2-1; 9 bases agree with TRBD2. Germline CDR1 and CDR2: SQVTM and ANQGSEA. With V trimmed by 7 bases and J by 5 bases, 9 bases remained unmatched. This CDR3 is 14 amino acids long. The CDR3 here is CSGEWSSGNNEQFF. CDR3 nucleotides: TGCAGCGGGGAATGGTCTAGCGGGAACAATGAGCAGTTCTTC.

The table lists this clonotype with many counts. The rearrangement links TRBV4-1 to TRBJ2-2, with unresolved D. The CDR3 runs to 12 residues. V lost 4 bases, J lost 5 bases, and 5 bases lay in between. Germline values: CDR1 MGHRA, CDR2 YSYEKL. The CDR3 DNA is TGCGCCAGCAGCCGGTCGACCGGGGAGCTGTTTTTT. It codes for CASSRSTGELFF.